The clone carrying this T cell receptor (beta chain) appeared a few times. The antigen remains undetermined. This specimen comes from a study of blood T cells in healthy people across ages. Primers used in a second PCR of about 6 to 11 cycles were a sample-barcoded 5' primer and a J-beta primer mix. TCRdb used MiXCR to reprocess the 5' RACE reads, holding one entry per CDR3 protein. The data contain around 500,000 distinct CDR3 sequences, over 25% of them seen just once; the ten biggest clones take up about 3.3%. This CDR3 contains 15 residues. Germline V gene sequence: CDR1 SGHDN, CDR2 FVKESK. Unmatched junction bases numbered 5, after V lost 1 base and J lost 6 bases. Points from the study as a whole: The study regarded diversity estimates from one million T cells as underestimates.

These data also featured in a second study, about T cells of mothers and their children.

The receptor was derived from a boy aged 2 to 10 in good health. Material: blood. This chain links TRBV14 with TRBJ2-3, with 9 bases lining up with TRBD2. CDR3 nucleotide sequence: TGTGCCAGCAGCCAAGCGTTAGCGGGAGCGGATACGCAGTATTTT. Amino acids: CASSQALAGADTQYF.